This TCR beta chain was captured in a study of T-cell memory formation after mild COVID-19. The wider study: Clusters of TCRs were largely donor specific. Study results and limitations: Confirmation was lacking for SARS-CoV-2 specificity of second-wave clones that peaked on day 37. Cross-reactive memory apparently joined, as some responding clones appeared in pre-infection memory. A second wave expanding day 15 to 37 was CD4+-biased; contracting clones were balanced.

This CDR3 region has 13 residues. Trimming left V 3 bases short and J 2 bases short, with 10 bases between. Germline V gene data show CDR1 as DFQATT and CDR2 as SNEGSKA (reference sequence). From the 5' RACE reads, TCRdb called clonotypes with MiXCR, one entry per CDR3 protein. In the table there are about 250,000 distinct CDR3 sequences, approximately 15% of which are singletons. This clonotype has a handful of counts. The antigen is unknown. Sequenced material: PBMCs or a T cell subset sorted from them (not recorded which). The V and J genes are TRBV20-1 and TRBJ2-5; D is possibly TRBD1 (6 bases). This TCR derives from an adult woman who had mild COVID-19 (a few samples of this study predate the infection). Cell type and time point are not known. The CDR3 DNA is TGCAGTGCTAGGAGGACAGTTCAAGAGACCCAGTACTTC. Its protein is CSARRTVQETQYF.